The 27 T cell receptor beta chains given below trace back to one sample, sequenced in a study of beta chain features in type 1 diabetes. These TCRs' antigens remain unknown. Expressed TCRB transcripts were sequenced because the entire RNA isolate underwent reverse transcription. Assay: immunoSEQ multiplex PCR; the TCRdb copy retains only in-frame clones and omits some. The sample holds under 300,000 clones, approximately 11% seen once. The study, taken as a whole, reports: TCRB CDR3 length was moderately but significantly reduced in all four CD4+ subsets of Type 1 diabetes patients.

The sample comprised naive CD4+ T cells from blood. These receptors all come from a man aged 30 to 45 with type 1 diabetes.

The sample holds a few counts of this clone. CDR3: CASSLGGGSGEAFF. DNA of the CDR3: TGTGCCAGCAGCTTAGGGGGAGGGTCCGGTGAAGCTTTCTTT. This chain joins TRBV7-6 and TRBJ1-1; no firm D call. From germline, CDR1 is SGHVS and CDR2 FNYEAQ. There are 14 residues in the CDR3. Trimming took off 1 base at V and 7 bases at J, with 13 bases between the two ends.

V and J are TRBV19 and TRBJ2-5; D might be TRBD2 (5 bases). V lost 4 bases, J lost 3 bases, and 9 bases lay in between. Germline values: CDR1 LNHDA, CDR2 SQIVND (reference sequence). The CDR3 is 13 residues long. The CDR3 DNA sequence: TGTGCCAGTAGTACCGGGGTTGAAGAGACCCAGTACTTC. The encoded protein is CASSTGVEETQYF.

The rearrangement links TRBV11-2 to TRBJ1-5, with D possibly matching TRBD1 (6 bases). Germline V gives CDR1 SGHAT, CDR2 FQNNGV. V was shortened by 5 bases and J by 9 bases, with 17 bases between the two germline ends. This CDR3 is built from 14 residues. CDR3 amino acids: CASSPRVGGPPQHF. DNA for the CDR3: TGTGCCAGCAGCCCCAGAGTAGGGGGTCCGCCCCAGCATTTT.

The chain links TRBV5-1 to TRBJ1-1; no clear D. Germline V CDR1 and CDR2: SGHRS, YFSETQ. V lost 2 bases, J lost 6 bases, and 17 bases lay in between. The CDR3 is made up of 15 amino acids. The CDR3 sequence is CASSFDIARRSEAFF. The CDR3 DNA is TGCGCCAGCAGCTTTGACATAGCGCGGAGGTCTGAAGCTTTCTTT.

This chain joins TRBV13 and TRBJ1-2, with 10 bases lining up with TRBD1. Germline loops: CDR1 PRHDT, CDR2 FYEKMQ (reference sequence). This CDR3 is built from 13 residues. Trimming cost V 6 bases and J 6 bases; bases outside gene matches: 4. This CDR3 is CASRRQGAHGYTF. As DNA, the CDR3 is TGTGCCAGCAGGAGACAGGGGGCGCATGGCTACACCTTC.

The genes are TRBV11-2 and TRBJ1-4; a possible D gene is TRBD1 (5 bases). The germline gives CDR1 SGHAT, CDR2 FQNNGV. The germline V and J ends were trimmed by 5 bases and 7 bases, with 11 bases remaining between them. CDR3 length equals 13 residues. CDR3 in amino acids: CASSGRQTEKLFF. Written as DNA, the CDR3 is TGTGCCAGCAGCGGCAGACAGACTGAAAAACTGTTTTTT.

The chain links TRBV2 to TRBJ2-6, with TRBD1 matching 8 bases. Germline-derived CDR1 and CDR2 are SNHLY and FYNNEI. Trimming removed 9 bases from V and 1 base from J; junction bases left unmatched: 5. The CDR3 loop spans 15 amino acids. This CDR3 is CASGQGFSGANVLTF. The CDR3 region has the DNA TGTGCCAGTGGACAGGGATTTTCTGGGGCCAACGTCCTGACTTTC. Full variable domain (rest looked up from reference TRBV2 and TRBJ2-6): EPEVTQTPSHQVTQMGQEVILRCVPISNHLYFYWYRQILGQKVEFLVSFYNNEISEKSEIFDDQFSVERPDGSNFTLKIRSTKLEDSAMYFCASGQGFSGANVLTFGAGSRLTVL.

The chain combines TRBV2 with TRBJ2-1, with TRBD1 matching over 8 bases. Germline values: CDR1 SNHLY, CDR2 FYNNEI. V dropped 5 bases and J dropped 14; count of bases not matched to a gene: 8. The CDR3 totals 12 residues. Written as DNA, the CDR3 is TGTGCCAGCAGTCCCCAGGGGGCTTCGGAGTTCTTC. Translating it yields CASSPQGASEFF.

This clone turned up a few times. The gene calls are TRBV4-3 and TRBJ1-2; no definite D call. CDR3 size: 15 residues. V was clipped by 4 bases and J by 2 bases, with 14 bases between them. The germline gives CDR1 LGHNA, CDR2 YSLEER. The CDR3 reads CASSRVQTTNYGYTF. The DNA of the CDR3 is TGCGCCAGCAGCCGAGTCCAAACTACAAACTATGGCTACACCTTC.

This clone was seen a few times. J is TRBJ1-1 and V is TRBV5-1; D is ambiguous. Germline CDR1 and CDR2: SGHRS and YFSETQ. The CDR3 sequence is 14 residues long. V lost 2 bases, J lost 1 base, and 9 bases lay in between. In nucleotides, the CDR3 is TGCGCCAGCAGCTTAAGAGTGCCGAACACTGAAGCTTTCTTT. Protein: CASSLRVPNTEAFF.

CDR3: CASNREGEKLFF. CDR3 nucleotides: TGTGCCAGCAACAGGGAGGGTGAAAAACTGTTTTTT. The chain has TRBV6-6 and TRBJ1-4; D perhaps matches TRBD1 (6 bases). V was shortened by 7 bases and J by 7 bases, with 10 bases between the two germline ends. The CDR3 covers 12 residues. Germline assignment: CDR1 MNHNY and CDR2 SVGAGI (reference sequence).

This clone came up a few times. The V gene is TRBV9, the J gene TRBJ2-7; no clear D. V was trimmed by 0 bases and J by 2 bases, leaving 6 bases between them. Germline V lookup: CDR1 SGDLS, CDR2 YYNGEE. CDR3 length equals 13 residues. CDR3 region: CASSVGVAYEQYF. The CDR3 nucleotides read TGTGCCAGCAGCGTAGGAGTGGCCTACGAGCAGTACTTC.

This clone has only a few counts. V is TRBV28 and J is TRBJ2-1, with D possibly TRBD2 on 6 matching bases. Trimming took off 3 bases at V and 5 bases at J, with 14 bases between the two ends. The CDR3 sequence is 15 residues long. The germline CDR1 and CDR2 sequences are MDHEN and SYDVKM. The CDR3 DNA is TGTGCCAGCAGTTTCCGACGGGGGTTCAACAATGAGCAGTTCTTC. It yields the protein CASSFRRGFNNEQFF.

This clone has just a few counts. The chain joins TRBV2 to TRBJ1-1, with D unclear. Trimming removed 9 bases at V and 3 bases at J, with 8 bases between. The CDR3 consists of 11 residues. CDR1 is SNHLY and CDR2 is FYNNEI in the germline V gene. The CDR3 spells CASGPYTEAFF. CDR3 bases: TGTGCCAGTGGGCCGTACACTGAAGCTTTCTTT.

The chain uses TRBV6-1 and TRBJ2-3; TRBD2 might be the D (5 bases). Trimming removed 6 bases from V and 7 bases from J, with 11 bases in between. The CDR3 has 12 amino acids. Germline lookup yields CDR1 MNHNS and CDR2 SASEGT. The CDR3: CASRLDGNTQYF. CDR3 coding DNA: TGTGCCAGCAGATTGGACGGGAATACGCAGTATTTT.

The chain uses TRBV6-1 and TRBJ1-1, with D maybe TRBD1 (5 bases). The CDR3 length is 13 residues. V gave up 4 bases and J gave up 0 bases, with 6 bases separating them. From germline, CDR1 is MNHNS and CDR2 SASEGT. CDR3 nucleotides: TGTGCCAGCAGTGGGGGCATGAACACTGAAGCTTTCTTT. It specifies CASSGGMNTEAFF.

V gene TRBV5-1 combines with J gene TRBJ2-5; 10 bases are a match to TRBD1. Germline CDR1 and CDR2: SGHRS and YFSETQ. After removal of 2 bases from V and 3 bases from J, the junction contained 4 bases not matched to a gene. The CDR3 consists of 15 residues. The CDR3, as DNA: TGCGCCAGCAGCTTCCCGGGACAGGGGAAAGAGACCCAGTACTTC. As protein: CASSFPGQGKETQYF.

This clone has a handful of counts. The identical CDR3 is also encoded by other nucleotide sequences in the sample. J is TRBJ2-5 and V is TRBV18; D remains unclear. Trimming stripped 3 bases from V and 5 bases from J, with 10 bases between. Germline CDR1 is KGHSH and CDR2 is LQKENI. The CDR3 covers 13 residues. The CDR3 here is CASSPRQQETQYF. CDR3 in DNA: TGTGCCAGCTCACCGCGGCAGCAGGAGACCCAGTACTTC.

This clone was counted a few times. The V gene is TRBV14, the J gene TRBJ1-2; D gene unclear. This CDR3 has 12 amino acids. V gave up 8 bases and J gave up 3 bases, with 10 bases separating them. The V gene's germline CDR1 is SGHDN and CDR2 FVKESK. CDR3 sequence (DNA): TGTGCCAGCCGCGCCGGGGACTATGGCTACACCTTC. Protein: CASRAGDYGYTF.

This sequence joins TRBV7-3 and TRBJ2-5; D might be TRBD1 (6 bases). The CDR3 extends over 13 amino acids. Trimming removed 5 bases from V and 5 bases from J, with 12 bases in between. Germline V lookup: CDR1 SGHTA, CDR2 FQGTGA. The CDR3 protein is CASSPGTSETQYF. Here the CDR3 DNA reads TGTGCCAGCAGCCCCGGGACATCGGAGACCCAGTACTTC.

On this clone: This sample includes further DNA sequences coding for the same CDR3. CDR3 nucleotides: TGTGCCAGTAGTAGAGGGACAGACACTGAAGCTTTCTTT. It codes for CASSRGTDTEAFF. The chain is built from TRBV19 and TRBJ1-1; 7 nucleotides line up with TRBD1. CDR3 length equals 13 residues. Germline lookup yields CDR1 LNHDA and CDR2 SQIVND (reference sequence). V shed 4 bases, J shed 3 bases, and the junction held 2 bases outside the gene matches.

This sequence joins TRBV7-3 and TRBJ2-1; TRBD2 agrees at 12 bases. This CDR3 contains 15 residues. In germline, CDR1 is SGHTA, CDR2 FQGTGA. With 5 bases clipped from V and 4 bases from J, the junction kept 3 bases outside the gene matches. The CDR3 sequence: CASSPTSGGYNEQFF. The CDR3 coding sequence is TGTGCCAGCAGCCCGACTAGCGGGGGATACAATGAGCAGTTCTTC.

This clone has more than one count but fewer than ten. The CDR3 reads CASRGQGNYGYTF. The CDR3, as DNA: TGTGCCAGCAGGGGACAGGGGAACTATGGCTACACCTTC. The chain has TRBV6-6 and TRBJ1-2, with TRBD1 matching over 10 bases. Trimming took 6 bases from V and 2 from J; bases not matched to a gene: 0. Germline V gene lookup returns CDR1 MNHNY and CDR2 SVGAGI (reference sequence). The CDR3 loop spans 13 amino acids.

This clone has a handful of counts. The J gene is TRBJ2-7, the V gene TRBV18, with D uncertain. The V end lost 4 bases, the J end lost 1 base, and 14 bases lay between the germline ends. Germline values: CDR1 KGHSH, CDR2 LQKENI. The CDR3 covers 15 residues. CDR3 protein: CASSRIFENSYEQYF. CDR3 DNA sequence: TGTGCCAGCTCACGCATTTTCGAGAATTCCTACGAGCAGTACTTC. The entire variable domain, with the rest obtained from reference TRBV18 and TRBJ2-7, is as follows: NAGVMQNPRHLVRRRGQEARLRCSPMKGHSHVYWYRQLPEEGLKFMVYLQKENIIDESGMPKERFSAEFPKEGPSILRIQQVVRGDSAAYFCASSRIFENSYEQYFGPGTRLTVT.

This clone occurred a few times. V and J are TRBV7-3 and TRBJ1-2; D is perhaps TRBD1 (6 bases). The CDR3 consists of 15 residues. Germline V gene lookup returns CDR1 SGHTA and CDR2 FQGTGA. V was clipped by 0 bases and J by 7 bases, with 15 bases between them. This CDR3 is CASSLTLGQGSGYTF. CDR3 in DNA: TGTGCCAGCAGCTTAACGTTAGGGCAGGGGTCTGGCTACACCTTC.

This clone was seen a handful of times. V usage is TRBV7-9 and J usage is TRBJ2-5; 8 bases agree with TRBD2. V lost 5 bases and J lost 5; bases outside the gene matches: 7. The CDR3 length is 14 residues. The V gene's germline CDR1 is SEHNR and CDR2 FQNEAQ (reference sequence). As DNA, the CDR3 is TGTGCCAGCAGCGCCTCGGGGGGGTCGGAGACCCAGTACTTC. Translating gives CASSASGGSETQYF.

The sample holds a few counts of this clone. Other DNA sequences within the sample encode an identical CDR3. The chain has TRBV20-1 and TRBJ2-7; D call uncertain. In germline, CDR1 is DFQATT, CDR2 SNEGSKA (reference sequence). Trimming cost V 3 bases and J 3 bases, with 6 bases left between them. CDR3 length equals 11 residues. CDR3 protein: CSASHSYEQYF. CDR3 coding DNA: TGCAGTGCTAGTCATAGCTACGAGCAGTACTTC.